This T cell receptor beta chain derives from a study of PD-1 blockade in classical Hodgkin lymphoma. The study's findings and limits: With CD4+ cells, TCR diversity rose significantly by C4D1, but not with CD8+ cells. According to reports, newly diagnosed patients had lower baseline TCR diversity than healthy donors, and relapsed/refractory patients had lower baseline TCR diversity still.

Method: immunoSEQ multiplex PCR; TCRdb's copy keeps in-frame clones and lacks some. The sample has approximately 100,000 clones; around 88% are singletons. Every patient was affected by relapse after autologous stem cell transplantation, while exposure to brentuximab vedotin was not uniform. Worth noting for this clone: What it binds is unknown.

Source: peripheral blood mononuclear cells (PBMCs), taken before the second cycle of nivolumab. This TCR was sampled from a human donor with classical Hodgkin lymphoma.

The CDR3: CASSSPYF. CDR3 nucleotide sequence: TGTGCCAGCAGCTCCCCTTACTTC. J is TRBJ2-7 and V is TRBV7-9; no clear D. Germline loops: CDR1 SEHNR, CDR2 FQNEAQ (reference sequence). This CDR3 contains 8 residues. V was cut by 4 bases and J by 13 bases, with 5 bases left in between. Full variable domain (outside the CDR3, taken from reference TRBV7-9 and TRBJ2-7): DTGVSQNPRHKITKRGQNVTFRCDPISEHNRLYWYRQTLGQGPEFLTYFQNEAQLEKSRLLSDRFSAERPKGSFSTLEIQRTEQGDSAMYLCASSSPYFGPGTRLTVT.